This TCR beta chain stems from a study of OX40 agonist ivuxolimab in advanced cancers. Study-wide results and caveats: Expanded clones were, on average, more numerous among CD8+ T cells than CD4+.

This CDR3 comprises 14 residues. In germline, CDR1 is SGHRS, CDR2 YFSETQ. The junction had 1 base not matched to a gene; V was cut back by 3 bases and J by 4 bases. Repertoires were generated with immunoSEQ multiplex PCR, while TCRdb's copy carries only in-frame clones and drops some. The sample has more than 9,000 clones; roughly 78% are singletons. This clone appeared a single time. Its target is not known. The clonotype was recovered from an adult with an advanced solid tumor such as melanoma, head and neck, liver or kidney cancer. The specimen comprised CD4+ or CD8+ T cells sorted from blood, sampled in a trial of the OX40 agonist ivuxolimab. The V call is TRBV5-1, the J call TRBJ2-7; 13 bases agree with TRBD2. The CDR3, as DNA: TGCGCCAGCAGCTGGACTAGCGGGAGTTACGAGCAGTACTTC. Amino acid sequence: CASSWTSGSYEQYF. The full variable domain, rest sourced from reference TRBV5-1 and TRBJ2-7, is KAGVTQTPRYLIKTRGQQVTLSCSPISGHRSVSWYQQTPGQGLQFLFEYFSETQRNKGNFPGRFSGRQFSNSRSEMNVSTLELGDSALYLCASSWTSGSYEQYFGPGTRLTVT.